This is a list of T cell receptor beta chains from one sample in a study of CD8 T cells in ankylosing spondylitis. TCRdb reprocessed the 5' RACE reads with MiXCR, giving one entry per CDR3 protein. The sample lists roughly 440,000 distinct CDR3 sequences, 17% occurring once. The specimen sequenced was blood, either unsorted or a sorted T cell fraction (not recorded which). The receptors originated from a male donor with ankylosing spondylitis. CDR3s include the opening cysteine and the closing phenylalanine or tryptophan.

v_call	cdr3_aa
TRBV6-5	CASSYRGQFYEQYF
TRBV12-3/TRBV12-4	CASRGTGNRNEQFF
TRBV3-1	CASSHQGSSGYTF
TRBV9	CASSVGGTRTGRDEQFF
TRBV2	CASSDTASGSTDTQYF
TRBV20-1	CSATSGSSYEQYF
TRBV9	CASSAALNGEQFF
TRBV5-1	CASSFGTMNTEAFF
TRBV5-1	CASSSSGEKAKNIQYF
TRBV10-3	CAISDPEGMMNTEAFF
TRBV4-1	CASSQGGYTGELFF
TRBV4-1	CASSQDAALDTQYF
TRBV28	CASSWGSPLHF
TRBV5-1	CASSLAGVSETQYF
TRBV7-6	CASSLEGASSGNTIYF
TRBV20-1	CSARGLAGGILNEQFF
TRBV2	CASTTSPGNEQFF
TRBV3-1	CASRKGANTEAFF
TRBV20-1	CSVARGNTIYF
TRBV7-9	CASSLGRDSPGEQYF
TRBV7-3	CASSLKGAGGGELFF
TRBV24-1	CATSERDRGSLKQYF
TRBV5-1	CASSSTGTSRYNEQFF
TRBV2	CASSASYGYTF
TRBV7-2	CASSPGLIETQYF
TRBV5-5	CASSAGGTDSSYEQYF
TRBV5-1	CASSFPSGRENEQFF
TRBV4-3	CASSQAGSGYEQFF
TRBV20-1	CSARRLAGEGNIQYF
TRBV5-8	CASSFGLNQPQHF
TRBV10-2	CASGLAGQPQHF
TRBV2	CASSGASGVGEQYF
TRBV29-1	CSVGAGGALYEQYF
TRBV7-9	CASSLAGGNNQPQHF
TRBV4-2	CASSQTDGYEQYF
TRBV25-1	CASSGAGPDTQYF
TRBV29-1	CSVAEYNEQFF
TRBV6-2/TRBV6-3	CASSSSGQVTQYF
TRBV7-9	CASRRGGRTDTQYF
TRBV29-1	CSATEYTQYF
TRBV28	CATKDTLDTEAFF
TRBV10-3	CAISPTSSTETQYF
TRBV7-3	CASRVAGQGEQFF
TRBV18	CASSPTGLRGTGELFF
TRBV20-1	CSARVSGGAGELFF
TRBV29-1	CSARTGLGGTDTQYF
TRBV6-1	CASRAEHYNEQFF
TRBV12-5	CASGLSRGGQDTEAFF
TRBV7-3	CASSLTGQLNTGELFF
TRBV12-3/TRBV12-4	CASSLRDLGNQPQHF
TRBV28	CASSLAGDRAYEQYF